This section outlines one T cell receptor beta chain sequence together with its context. Its cognate antigen is unknown. Trimming took 0 bases from V and 7 from J; bases not matched to a gene: 2. Germline V gives CDR1 MNHEY, CDR2 SVGAGI. CDR3 length equals 13 residues. Primers included in the PCR were 60 Vbeta and 13 Jbeta primers. TCRdb's copy holds only in-frame clones and misses some; the assay was immunoSEQ multiplex PCR. The table includes approximately 180,000 clones, approximately 70% detected once. The entry originates in a study of cytomegalovirus exposure and HLA in healthy donors. Findings of the study overall: Previous analysis showed most TCR beta V segments were productive about 87% or about 30% of the time.

Donors were nominally healthy when sampled, though unrecorded immune exposures were likely. This sequence joins TRBV6-5 and TRBJ1-1; TRBD1 agrees at 7 bases. The TCR comes from a woman aged 25 to 39 in good health and CMV-seronegative. Sequencing was done on a sample of PBMCs. The DNA for the CDR3 is TGTGCCAGCAGTTACTCGAGGGACAGTGAAGCTTTCTTT. This sequence encodes CASSYSRDSEAFF.